These 27 T cell receptor beta chains were all obtained from the same sample, sequenced in a study of T-cell reconstitution after alpha-beta-depleted transplantation in children. Unique molecular identifiers were incorporated when the TCRbeta library was constructed. One entry per CDR3 protein, called by TCRdb with MiXCR from the PCR reads. In the table there are fewer than 350,000 distinct CDR3 sequences, 11% of which are singletons. Sequenced here: peripheral blood, sampled 180 days after TCRalphabeta/CD19-depleted stem cell transplant. These receptors originate from a male patient between 2 and 15 years old who had a stem cell transplant for chronic granulomatous disease, so the T cells may come from the graft donor.

This clonotype was counted ten times or more. V usage is TRBV29-1 and J usage is TRBJ2-1; no definite D call. This CDR3 contains 15 residues. With 2 bases removed from V and 2 bases from J, the gap between germline ends came to 13 bases. The germline V gene has CDR1 SQVTM and CDR2 ANQGSEA. The CDR3 DNA follows: TGCAGCGTTGAACCACGGGTTGCGACCTACAATGAGCAGTTCTTC. Its protein is CSVEPRVATYNEQFF.

About this clonotype: A read error is possible here, since a much larger clone lies one base away. This chain links TRBV20-1 with TRBJ2-4; 7 nucleotides match TRBD1. CDR1 DFQATT and CDR2 SNEGSKA come from the germline V gene (reference sequence). The CDR3 has 11 amino acids. CDR3 nucleotides: TGCAGCGGGACAGCCGAAAACATTCAGTACTTC. Protein sequence: CSGTAENIQYF.

This clonotype was seen many times. V is TRBV7-9 and J is TRBJ2-7, with 7 bases aligning to TRBD1. The CDR3 contains 14 residues. Trimming took 5 bases from V and 2 from J; bases not matched to a gene: 6. Germline CDR1 reads SEHNR; CDR2 reads FQNEAQ (reference sequence). The CDR3 nucleotides are TGTGCCAGCAGCCGTGACAGGGCCCCCTACGAGCAGTACTTC. Translation: CASSRDRAPYEQYF.

This clonotype was observed many times. V usage is TRBV12-3 or TRBV12-4 and J usage is TRBJ1-2; no clear D. This CDR3 is built from 15 residues. Between the trimmed V and J ends, which lost 6 bases and 4 bases, there was a span of 18 bases. The CDR3 loop is CASSPRAVLGYGYTF. DNA of the CDR3: TGTGCCAGCAGCCCCCGAGCAGTGCTCGGCTATGGCTACACCTTC.

This clonotype showed up many times. The gene calls are TRBV7-2 and TRBJ2-7, with D perhaps TRBD2 (5 bases). This CDR3 is 14 amino acids long. V lost 4 bases and J lost 3, with 13 bases in between. From germline, CDR1 is SGHTA and CDR2 FQGNSA. The CDR3 here is CASSSVGLDYEQYF. In nucleotides, the CDR3 is TGTGCCAGCAGCTCCGTTGGACTTGACTACGAGCAGTACTTC.

This clonotype was observed at least ten times. This sequence joins TRBV13 and TRBJ2-4, with D tentatively TRBD1 or TRBD2 (6 bases each). Germline lookup yields CDR1 PRHDT and CDR2 FYEKMQ (reference sequence). The CDR3 consists of 12 residues. Trimming removed 5 bases from V and 10 bases from J, with 12 bases in between. Written as DNA, the CDR3 is TGTGCCAGCAGCCCAAGGAGGGGGATTCAGTACTTC. Translated: CASSPRRGIQYF.

The table lists this clonotype with a few counts. The rearrangement links TRBV5-4 to TRBJ2-1; D is tentatively TRBD1 or TRBD2 (6 bases each). CDR3 size: 15 residues. V lost 5 bases and J lost 0, with 12 bases in between. CDR1 SGHNT and CDR2 YYREEE come from the germline V gene (reference sequence). The CDR3 bases are TGTGCCAGCAGACCGGGGGCGAGCTCCTACAATGAGCAGTTCTTC. Its protein is CASRPGASSYNEQFF.

The sample holds many counts of this clonotype. J is TRBJ2-7 and V is TRBV29-1, with D possibly being TRBD1 or TRBD2 (6 bases each). Germline CDR1 is SQVTM and CDR2 is ANQGSEA. V was shortened by 3 bases and J by 2 bases, with 23 bases between the two germline ends. CDR3 length equals 17 residues. As DNA, the CDR3 is TGCAGCGTTGAGGGCTTGGGGGCTCGCGGGACGACCTACGAGCAGTACTTC. Translation: CSVEGLGARGTTYEQYF.

This clonotype was found many times. The rearrangement joins TRBV11-2 to TRBJ2-3; D uncertain. The CDR3 runs to 12 residues. Trimming cost V 5 bases and J 2 bases, with 5 bases left between them. Germline V gene data show CDR1 as SGHAT and CDR2 as FQNNGV. The CDR3 is CASSHVTDTQYF. In nucleotides, the CDR3 is TGTGCCAGCAGCCACGTCACAGATACGCAGTATTTT.

Many counts were recorded for this clonotype. The genes are TRBV28 and TRBJ2-7; 7 nucleotides line up with TRBD2. The ends lost 3 bases at V and 2 bases at J; junction bases unmatched: 7. This CDR3 has 15 amino acids. Germline V lookup: CDR1 MDHEN, CDR2 SYDVKM. CDR3 protein: CASSFGAGEAYEQYF. As DNA, the CDR3 is TGTGCCAGCAGTTTCGGGGCGGGGGAGGCCTACGAGCAGTACTTC. The full variable domain, its missing parts supplied by reference TRBV28 and TRBJ2-7, is DVKVTQSSRYLVKRTGEKVFLECVQDMDHENMFWYRQDPGLGLRLIYFSYDVKMKEKGDIPEGYSVSREKKERFSLILESASTNQTSMYLCASSFGAGEAYEQYFGPGTRLTVT.

Ten or more counts support this clonotype. Relative to the germline gene, one junction end is altered; a read error may explain this. The V call is TRBV20-1, the J call TRBJ2-2, with TRBD2 as a possible D gene (5 bases). This CDR3 is 14 amino acids long. CDR1 is DFQATT, CDR2 SNEGSKA, per germline (reference sequence). CDR3 nucleotides: TGCAGTGTTAGACTTCTCCGAGGGACCGGGGAGCTGTTTTTT. Amino acids: CSVRLLRGTGELFF.

This clonotype was detected many times. J is TRBJ1-1 and V is TRBV12-3 or TRBV12-4; a weak D match, TRBD1 (5 bases). The CDR3 totals 13 residues. V was pared by 3 bases and J by 2 bases, with 7 bases between. The CDR3 region is CASSLGPNTEAFF. The CDR3, as DNA: TGTGCCAGCAGTTTGGGGCCCAACACTGAAGCTTTCTTT.

Ten or more counts support this clonotype. The chain links TRBV7-2 to TRBJ2-7; 7 nucleotides align to TRBD2. Trimming at V came to 5 bases and at J to 3 bases, leaving 10 bases not matched to a gene. There are 15 residues in the CDR3. CDR1 and CDR2 (germline): SGHTA, FQGNSA. CDR3 DNA sequence: TGTGCCAGCAGCGACCTTGGCGGGAGAGTCTACGAGCAGTACTTC. It specifies CASSDLGGRVYEQYF.

Points on this clonotype: Since a much larger clone is just one base distant, this may be a read error. The V gene is TRBV11-2, the J gene TRBJ2-1, with D unresolved. This CDR3 has 11 amino acids. CDR1 and CDR2 (germline): SGHAT, FQNNGV. The CDR3 DNA reads TGTGTCAGCAGCGTCGACTGGAGGCAGTTCTTC. As protein: CVSSVDWRQFF.

In this sample, this clonotype turned up once. A read error may produce the germline difference seen at one junction end. V gene TRBV2 combines with J gene TRBJ2-5, with a tentative D call TRBD2 (6 bases). CDR1 and CDR2 from the germline V gene are SNHLY and FYNNEI. The CDR3 loop spans 12 amino acids. CDR3 amino acids: CASSDSGETHYF. The CDR3 nucleotides are TGTGCCAGCAGTGATTCGGGGGAGACCCACTACTTC.

This clonotype was seen repeatedly, ten times or more. The CDR3 is CASSFPDYNSPLHF. For the CDR3, the DNA is TGTGCCAGCAGCTTCCCGGACTATAATTCACCCCTCCACTTT. The chain recombines TRBV7-9 with TRBJ1-6; D call uncertain. Looked up from germline, CDR1 is SEHNR and CDR2 is FQNEAQ (reference sequence). The CDR3 covers 14 residues. The V end was cut by 3 bases, the J end by 3 bases, with 6 bases between.

This clonotype came up many times. The CDR3 spells CASSLVGENTEAFF. CDR3 bases: TGTGCCAGCAGTTTAGTCGGGGAGAACACTGAAGCTTTCTTT. V usage is TRBV12-3 or TRBV12-4 and J usage is TRBJ1-1; no definite D call. V dropped 1 base and J dropped 1 base, with 7 bases sitting between them. The CDR3 runs to 14 residues.

Many counts were recorded for this clonotype. V and J are TRBV12-3 or TRBV12-4 and TRBJ2-1, with D possibly TRBD2 on 6 matching bases. The CDR3 has 15 residues. V was shortened by 6 bases and J by 3 bases, with 15 bases between the two germline ends. CDR3 residues: CASRLSGSLYNEQFF. The CDR3 nucleotides are TGTGCCAGCAGACTTAGCGGATCCCTCTACAATGAGCAGTTCTTC.

As regards this clonotype: This could be a read error, since a much larger clone is one nucleotide away. Here the CDR3 omits its conserved ending phenylalanine or tryptophan, so a read error is the likely source. This sequence joins TRBV5-1 and TRBJ2-1; D is uncertain. Germline assignment: CDR1 SGHRS and CDR2 YFSETQ. The V end was cut by 5 bases, the J end by 3 bases, with 9 bases between. CDR3 size: 13 residues. CDR3 loop: CASSKDLYNEQFS. The CDR3 DNA follows: TGCGCCAGCAGTAAGGACCTCTACAATGAGCAGTTCTCC.

There are many counts of this clonotype. CDR3 sequence (DNA): TGTGCCAGCAGCCGCCCGCTACAGGGGGCGGGAACCGGGGAGCTGTTTTTT. Translating it yields CASSRPLQGAGTGELFF. The genes are TRBV7-2 and TRBJ2-2; 9 bases are shared with TRBD1. J gave up 5 bases and V 5 bases, and 12 bases lay outside the gene matches. CDR1 SGHTA and CDR2 FQGNSA come from the germline V gene. The CDR3 sequence is 17 residues long. Full variable domain (remainder filled in from reference TRBV7-2 and TRBJ2-2): GAGVSQSPSNKVTEKGKDVELRCDPISGHTALYWYRQSLGQGLEFLIYFQGNSAPDKSGLPSDRFSAERTGGSVSTLTIQRTQQEDSAVYLCASSRPLQGAGTGELFFGEGSRLTVL.

In this sample, this clonotype turned up many times. The J gene is TRBJ1-4, the V gene TRBV28, with D maybe TRBD1 (5 bases). V lost 6 bases and J 17 bases, leaving 19 bases between the germline ends. The CDR3 totals 12 residues. The germline gives CDR1 MDHEN, CDR2 SYDVKM. CDR3 in DNA: TGTGCCAGCAGCCGGGGGTCCGGGTTAAATTTTTTT. Protein sequence: CASSRGSGLNFF.

This chain connects TRBV7-8 to TRBJ2-1; D tentatively reads TRBD1 or TRBD2 (5 bases each). The V end was cut by 6 bases, the J end by 5 bases, with 17 bases between. Germline CDR1 and CDR2: SGHVS and FQNEAQ. The CDR3 covers 15 residues. The CDR3 region is CASSPWDLGHNEQFF. CDR3 nucleotide sequence: TGTGCCAGCAGTCCTTGGGACCTAGGGCACAATGAGCAGTTCTTC.

This clonotype appeared many times. This rearrangement joins TRBV15 to TRBJ2-3, with TRBD1 matching over 8 bases. Germline CDR1 reads LNHNV; CDR2 reads YYDKDF (reference sequence). This CDR3 spans 15 amino acids. Trimming cost V 0 bases and J 1 base; bases outside gene matches: 0. CDR3 residues: CATSRETGGTDTQYF. The CDR3 DNA sequence: TGTGCCACCAGCAGAGAGACAGGGGGCACAGATACGCAGTATTTT.

This clonotype was seen a handful of times. The chain employs TRBV3-1 and TRBJ2-1; D is uncertain. Trimming cost V 0 bases and J 9 bases, with 12 bases left between them. The germline V gene encodes CDR1 LGHDT and CDR2 YNNKEL (reference sequence). The CDR3 spans 14 residues. The CDR3 loop reads CASSQDYGLIEQFF. CDR3 DNA: TGTGCCAGCAGCCAAGACTATGGCCTGATTGAGCAGTTCTTC.

This clonotype was counted ten times or more. The V call is TRBV5-1, the J call TRBJ2-1, with TRBD1 matching 8 bases. Unmatched junction bases numbered 4, after V lost 1 base and J lost 7 bases. The CDR3 loop spans 14 amino acids. Germline assignment: CDR1 SGHRS and CDR2 YFSETQ. The CDR3 region is CASSLPRGPNEQFF. CDR3 nucleotides: TGCGCCAGCAGCTTGCCCAGGGGGCCAAATGAGCAGTTCTTC.

The chain combines TRBV19 with TRBJ2-1, with 13 bases that match TRBD2. Germline V lookup: CDR1 LNHDA, CDR2 SQIVND (reference sequence). This CDR3 contains 16 residues. V gave up 3 bases and J gave up 8 bases; unmatched junction bases: 7. The CDR3 nucleotides read TGTGCCAGTAGTATGGTGAGGACTAGCGGGAGTGATGAGCAGTTCTTC. It encodes CASSMVRTSGSDEQFF. The whole variable domain, remainder taken from reference TRBV19 and TRBJ2-1, is DGGITQSPKYLFRKEGQNVTLSCEQNLNHDAMYWYRQDPGQGLRLIYYSQIVNDFQKGDIAEGYSVSREKKESFPLTVTSAQKNPTAFYLCASSMVRTSGSDEQFFGPGTRLTVL.

V gene TRBV3-1 combines with J gene TRBJ2-2, with D possibly being TRBD1 or TRBD2 (6 bases each). The CDR3 extends over 15 amino acids. Germline V gene data show CDR1 as LGHDT and CDR2 as YNNKEL (reference sequence). V gave up 3 bases and J gave up 6 bases, with 14 bases separating them. The CDR3 nucleotides are TGTGCCAGCAGCCAGGAGGGGGGAGAGGCCGGGGAGCTGTTTTTT. Amino acids: CASSQEGGEAGELFF.